These 7 T cell receptor beta chains originate from one sample sequenced in a study of technical replicates of blood from several donors. Produced via immunoSEQ multiplex PCR; TCRdb's table is partial and in-frame only. This table holds about 79,000 clones, 94% found once. Sequenced material: T cells isolated from PBMCs. All receptors come from a human donor in good health.

The chain combines TRBV18 with TRBJ2-4, with D maybe TRBD1 (6 bases). The CDR3 is 14 residues long. Trimming took 6 bases from V and 6 from J, leaving 15 bases between them. CDR1 is KGHSH, CDR2 LQKENI, per germline. The CDR3 reads CASSPDSFLNIQYF. In nucleotides, the CDR3 is TGTGCCAGCTCGCCGGACAGCTTCTTAAACATTCAGTACTTC. The variable domain in full, completed from reference TRBV18 and TRBJ2-4, reads NAGVMQNPRHLVRRRGQEARLRCSPMKGHSHVYWYRQLPEEGLKFMVYLQKENIIDESGMPKERFSAEFPKEGPSILRIQQVVRGDSAAYFCASSPDSFLNIQYFGAGTRLSVL.

The chain uses TRBV28 and TRBJ2-5; TRBD2 might be the D (6 bases). The V end lost 5 bases, the J end lost 6 bases, and 16 bases lay between the germline ends. Looked up from germline, CDR1 is MDHEN and CDR2 is SYDVKM. The CDR3 has 14 amino acids. The CDR3 loop is CASSPHPGRQTQYF. The CDR3 nucleotides are TGTGCCAGCAGTCCCCATCCGGGGAGGCAGACCCAGTACTTC.

In DNA form, the CDR3 reads TGTGCCAGCAGGGTCGAAGAATTCGAGCACTACGAGCAGTACTTC. Translating gives CASRVEEFEHYEQYF. The chain has TRBV6-1 and TRBJ2-7; D gene unclear. CDR1 is MNHNS and CDR2 is SASEGT in the germline V gene. The length of the CDR3 is 15 residues. Trimming cost V 6 bases and J 3 bases, with 18 bases left between them.

The V call is TRBV6-5, the J call TRBJ2-1, with 10 bases lining up with TRBD2. V dropped 6 bases and J dropped 0; count of bases not matched to a gene: 2. CDR3 length: 15 amino acids. Germline CDR1 and CDR2: MNHEY and SVGAGI. CDR3 sequence (DNA): TGTGCCAGCAGAGCTAGCGGGAGCTCCTACAATGAGCAGTTCTTC. This sequence encodes CASRASGSSYNEQFF.

The chain couples TRBV28 to TRBJ2-7, with 8 bases identical to TRBD1. Trimming removed 7 bases from V and 6 bases from J; junction bases left unmatched: 2. CDR3 length equals 11 residues. In germline, CDR1 is MDHEN, CDR2 SYDVKM. For the CDR3, the DNA is TGTGCCAGCAATCAGGGGGCCGAGCAGTACTTC. Its translation is CASNQGAEQYF.

The chain couples TRBV16 to TRBJ2-2; 11 bases match TRBD2. Germline CDR1 KGHSY, CDR2 FQNENV. The V segment lost 4 bases and the J segment 5 bases; nucleotides outside the gene matches: 3. CDR3 length: 15 residues. Written as DNA, the CDR3 is TGTGCCAGCAGCCCGCGACTAGCGGGAACCGGGGAGCTGTTTTTT. Its translation: CASSPRLAGTGELFF.

This sequence joins TRBV6-6 and TRBJ1-3; TRBD1 might be the D (6 bases). The V and J ends lost 8 bases and 0 bases respectively, with 14 bases between them. Germline V gene lookup returns CDR1 MNHNY and CDR2 SVGAGI (reference sequence). CDR3 size: 15 residues. The CDR3 region is CASLPGGPSGNTIYF. The CDR3 nucleotides are TGTGCCAGCCTCCCCGGGGGGCCCTCTGGAAACACCATATATTTT.